The clone carrying this T cell receptor beta chain was counted many times. Its cognate antigen is unknown. These data originate in a study of breast tumors, draining lymph nodes, adjacent tissues. Whole-study results and caveats: Tumor repertoires ranked between lymph nodes and nontumor tissue in diversity, with V and J gene preferences. The data were judged consistent with most tumor T cells coming from lymph node and expanding in tumor. Data only fit, rather than demonstrated, lymph node origin of most tumor T cells.

CDR1 is SGHVS, CDR2 FNYEAQ, per germline. There are 14 residues in the CDR3. V was clipped by 4 bases and J by 5 bases, with 14 bases between them. Breast cancer patients provided tissue from their axillary draining lymph nodes. MiXCR was run by TCRdb on the multiplex PCR reads, yielding one entry per CDR3 protein. The repertoire holds approximately 88,000 distinct CDR3 sequences, with over 25% as singletons. Sequencing was carried out using axillary lymph node tissue. This chain joins TRBV7-6 and TRBJ2-5; D is undetermined. This clonotype originated in a female donor with breast cancer. Some clones in this sample may be carry-over from other donors' samples. The chain's CDR3 is CASSSGRALETQYF. DNA for the CDR3: TGTGCCAGCAGCTCAGGACGCGCACTGGAGACCCAGTACTTC.